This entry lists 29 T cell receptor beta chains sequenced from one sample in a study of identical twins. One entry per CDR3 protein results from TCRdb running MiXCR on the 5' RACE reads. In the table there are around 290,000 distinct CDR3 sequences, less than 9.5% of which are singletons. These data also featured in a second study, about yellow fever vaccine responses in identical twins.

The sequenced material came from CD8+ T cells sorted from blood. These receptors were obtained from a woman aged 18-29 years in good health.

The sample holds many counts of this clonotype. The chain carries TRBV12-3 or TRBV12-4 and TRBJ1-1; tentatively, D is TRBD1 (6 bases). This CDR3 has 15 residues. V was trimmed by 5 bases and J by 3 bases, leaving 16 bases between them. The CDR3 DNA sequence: TGTGCCAGCAGTACTACCCCGGACAGATACACTGAAGCTTTCTTT. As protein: CASSTTPDRYTEAFF.

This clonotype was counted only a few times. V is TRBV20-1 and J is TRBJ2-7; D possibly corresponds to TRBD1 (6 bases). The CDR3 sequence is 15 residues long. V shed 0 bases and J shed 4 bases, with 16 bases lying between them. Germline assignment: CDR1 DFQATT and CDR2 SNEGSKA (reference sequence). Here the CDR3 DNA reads TGCAGTGCTAGAGATCATTATCAGGGGAATTACGAGCAGTACTTC. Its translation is CSARDHYQGNYEQYF.

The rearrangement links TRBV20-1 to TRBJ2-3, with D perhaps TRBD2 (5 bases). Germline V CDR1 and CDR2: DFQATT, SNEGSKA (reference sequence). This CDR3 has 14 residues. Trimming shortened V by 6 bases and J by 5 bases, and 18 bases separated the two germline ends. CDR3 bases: TGCAGTGCAATACTCGGGATAAGAGGAGATACGCAGTATTTT. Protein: CSAILGIRGDTQYF.

The CDR3 here is CSATGMNTEAFF. CDR3 DNA: TGCAGCGCGACAGGGATGAACACTGAAGCTTTCTTT. The chain couples TRBV29-1 to TRBJ1-1; the match to TRBD1 covers 7 bases. This CDR3 contains 12 residues. Trimming removed 7 bases from V and 0 bases from J; junction bases left unmatched: 2. CDR1 SQVTM and CDR2 ANQGSEA come from the germline V gene.

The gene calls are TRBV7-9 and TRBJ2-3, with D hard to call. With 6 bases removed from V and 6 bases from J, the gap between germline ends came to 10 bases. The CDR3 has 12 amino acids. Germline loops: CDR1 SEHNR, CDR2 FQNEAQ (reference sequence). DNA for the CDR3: TGTGCCAGCAGTCAAGGTCTGGATACGCAGTATTTT. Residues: CASSQGLDTQYF.

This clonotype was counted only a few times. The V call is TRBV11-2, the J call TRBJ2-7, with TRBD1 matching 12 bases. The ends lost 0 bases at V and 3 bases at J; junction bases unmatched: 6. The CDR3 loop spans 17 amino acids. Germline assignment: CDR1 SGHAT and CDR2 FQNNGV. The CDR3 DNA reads TGTGCCAGCAGCTTAGAAAGTCGGGACAGGGGGCTCTACGAGCAGTACTTC. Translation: CASSLESRDRGLYEQYF. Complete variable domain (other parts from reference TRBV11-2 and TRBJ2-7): EAGVAQSPRYKIIEKRQSVAFWCNPISGHATLYWYQQILGQGPKLLIQFQNNGVVDDSQLPKDRFSAERLKGVDSTLKIQPAKLEDSAVYLCASSLESRDRGLYEQYFGPGTRLTVT.

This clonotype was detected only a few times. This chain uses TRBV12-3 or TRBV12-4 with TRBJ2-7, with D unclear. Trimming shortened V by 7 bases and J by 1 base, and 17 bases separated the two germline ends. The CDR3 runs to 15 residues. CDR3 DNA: TGTGCCAGCACCCCCTCTGGTCCGTTTTCCTACGAGCAGTACTTC. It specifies CASTPSGPFSYEQYF.

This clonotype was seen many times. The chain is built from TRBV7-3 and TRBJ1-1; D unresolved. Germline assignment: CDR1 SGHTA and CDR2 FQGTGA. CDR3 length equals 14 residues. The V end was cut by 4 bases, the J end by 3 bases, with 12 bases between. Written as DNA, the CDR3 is TGTGCCAGCAGCTCGTTGGACGATTACACTGAAGCTTTCTTT. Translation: CASSSLDDYTEAFF.

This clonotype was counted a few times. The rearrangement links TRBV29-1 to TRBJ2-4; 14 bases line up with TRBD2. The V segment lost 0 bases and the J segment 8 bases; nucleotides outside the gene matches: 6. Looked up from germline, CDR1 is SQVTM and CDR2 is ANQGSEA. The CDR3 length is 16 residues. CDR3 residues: CSVEETSGRERYIQYF. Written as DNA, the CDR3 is TGCAGCGTTGAAGAGACTAGCGGGAGGGAGAGGTACATTCAGTACTTC.

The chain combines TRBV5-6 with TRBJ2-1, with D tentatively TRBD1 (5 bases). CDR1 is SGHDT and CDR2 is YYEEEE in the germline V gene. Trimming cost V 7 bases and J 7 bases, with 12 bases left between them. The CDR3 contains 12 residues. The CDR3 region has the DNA TGTGCCAGCGGCCCAGGGCTTAATGAGCAGTTCTTC. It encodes CASGPGLNEQFF.

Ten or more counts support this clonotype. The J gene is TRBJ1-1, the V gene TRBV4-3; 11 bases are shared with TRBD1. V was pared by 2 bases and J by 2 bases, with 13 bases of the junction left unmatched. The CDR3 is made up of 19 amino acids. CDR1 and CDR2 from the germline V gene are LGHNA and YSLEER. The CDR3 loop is CASSQNMPGQGEINTEAFF. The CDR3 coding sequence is TGCGCCAGCAGCCAAAACATGCCGGGACAGGGGGAAATCAACACTGAAGCTTTCTTT.

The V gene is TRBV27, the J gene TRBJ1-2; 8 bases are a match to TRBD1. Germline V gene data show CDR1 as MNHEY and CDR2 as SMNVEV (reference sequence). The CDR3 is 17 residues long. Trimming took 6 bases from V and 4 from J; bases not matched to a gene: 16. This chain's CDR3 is CASSPSMRQGIIYGYTF. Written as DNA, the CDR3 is TGTGCCAGCAGCCCAAGCATGAGACAGGGGATCATCTATGGCTACACCTTC.

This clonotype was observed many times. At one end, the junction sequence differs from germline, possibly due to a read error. For the CDR3, the DNA is TGTGCTAGCAGCCTGGGACTAGCGGGGGAATACAATGAGCAGTTCTTC. Translated, it gives CASSLGLAGEYNEQFF. The rearrangement joins TRBV7-7 to TRBJ2-1; TRBD2 matches at 14 bases. Germline V gene lookup returns CDR1 SSHAT and CDR2 FNYEAQ (reference sequence). The CDR3 is made up of 16 amino acids. The entire variable domain, with the rest obtained from reference TRBV7-7 and TRBJ2-1, is as follows: GAGVSQSPRYKVTKRGQDVTLRCDPISSHATLYWYQQALGQGPEFLTYFNYEAQPDKSGLPSDRFSAERPEGSISTLTIQRTEQRDSAMYRCASSLGLAGEYNEQFFGPGTRLTVL.

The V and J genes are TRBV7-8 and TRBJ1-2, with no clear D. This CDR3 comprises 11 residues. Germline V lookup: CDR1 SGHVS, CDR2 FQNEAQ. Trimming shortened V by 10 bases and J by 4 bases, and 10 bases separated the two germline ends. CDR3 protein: CAIVNTYGYTF. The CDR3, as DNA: TGTGCCATCGTAAACACCTATGGCTACACCTTC.

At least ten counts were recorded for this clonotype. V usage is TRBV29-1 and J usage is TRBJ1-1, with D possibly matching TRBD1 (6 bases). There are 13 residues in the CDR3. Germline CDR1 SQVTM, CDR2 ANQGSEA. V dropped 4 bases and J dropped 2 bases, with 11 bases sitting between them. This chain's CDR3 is CSVGMGTNTEAFF. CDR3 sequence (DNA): TGCAGCGTTGGTATGGGGACAAACACTGAAGCTTTCTTT. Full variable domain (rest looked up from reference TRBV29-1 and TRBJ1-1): SAVISQKPSRDICQRGTSLTIQCQVDSQVTMMFWYRQQPGQSLTLIATANQGSEATYESGFVIDKFPISRPNLTFSTLTVSNMSPEDSSIYLCSVGMGTNTEAFFGQGTRLTVV.

The CDR3 is CASSPYLVSRGGNTGELFF. The CDR3 coding sequence is TGTGCCAGCAGCCCATACTTAGTCTCAAGAGGGGGCAACACCGGGGAGCTGTTTTTT. The chain is built from TRBV9 and TRBJ2-2; 7 bases match TRBD1. The CDR3 contains 19 residues. The germline V gene has CDR1 SGDLS and CDR2 YYNGEE. The ends lost 4 bases at V and 2 bases at J; junction bases unmatched: 17.

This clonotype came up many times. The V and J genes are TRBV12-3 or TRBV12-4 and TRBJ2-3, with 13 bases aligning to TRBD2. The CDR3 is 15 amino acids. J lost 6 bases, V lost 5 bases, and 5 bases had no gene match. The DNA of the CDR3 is TGTGCCAGCAGTCCGGGACTAGCGGGGAGGGATACGCAGTATTTT. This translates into CASSPGLAGRDTQYF.

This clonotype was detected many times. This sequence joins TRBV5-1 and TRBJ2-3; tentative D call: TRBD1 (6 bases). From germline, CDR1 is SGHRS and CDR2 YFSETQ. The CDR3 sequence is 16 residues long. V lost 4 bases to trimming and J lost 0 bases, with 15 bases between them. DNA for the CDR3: TGCGCCAGCAGCCCCGATCGACAGGTTAGCACAGATACGCAGTATTTT. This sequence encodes CASSPDRQVSTDTQYF.

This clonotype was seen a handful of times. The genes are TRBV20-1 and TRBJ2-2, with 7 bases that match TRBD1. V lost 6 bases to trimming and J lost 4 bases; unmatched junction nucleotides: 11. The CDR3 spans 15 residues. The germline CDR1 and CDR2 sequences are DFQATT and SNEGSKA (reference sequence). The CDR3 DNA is TGCAGTGCCCGGAGAGGGGGCGCGGGCACCGGGGAGCTGTTTTTT. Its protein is CSARRGGAGTGELFF.

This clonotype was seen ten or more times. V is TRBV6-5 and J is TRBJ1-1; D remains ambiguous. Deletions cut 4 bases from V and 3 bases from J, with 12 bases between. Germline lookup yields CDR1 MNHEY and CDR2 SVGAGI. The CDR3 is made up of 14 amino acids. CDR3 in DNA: TGTGCCAGCAGTTCTAAGTGGCGACACACTGAAGCTTTCTTT. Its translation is CASSSKWRHTEAFF.

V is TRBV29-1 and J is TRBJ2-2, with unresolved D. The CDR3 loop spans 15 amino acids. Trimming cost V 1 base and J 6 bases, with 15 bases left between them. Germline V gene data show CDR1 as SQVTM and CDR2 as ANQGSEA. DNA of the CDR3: TGCAGCGTTGAAGTGGGCCTAGGACCTGCCGGGGAGCTGTTTTTT. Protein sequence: CSVEVGLGPAGELFF.

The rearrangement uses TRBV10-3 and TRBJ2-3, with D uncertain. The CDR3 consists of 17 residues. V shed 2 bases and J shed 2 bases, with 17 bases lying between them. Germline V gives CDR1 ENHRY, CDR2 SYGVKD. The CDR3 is CAISEETMTVDTDTQYF. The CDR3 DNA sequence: TGTGCCATCAGTGAGGAGACAATGACGGTCGACACAGATACGCAGTATTTT.

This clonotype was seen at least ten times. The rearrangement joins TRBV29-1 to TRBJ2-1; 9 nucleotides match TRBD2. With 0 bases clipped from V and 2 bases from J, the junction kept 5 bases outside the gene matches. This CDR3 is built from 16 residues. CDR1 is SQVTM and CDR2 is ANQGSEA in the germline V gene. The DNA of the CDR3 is TGCAGCGTTGAAGAACCCCTAGCGGGACCCTACAATGAGCAGTTCTTC. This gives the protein CSVEEPLAGPYNEQFF.

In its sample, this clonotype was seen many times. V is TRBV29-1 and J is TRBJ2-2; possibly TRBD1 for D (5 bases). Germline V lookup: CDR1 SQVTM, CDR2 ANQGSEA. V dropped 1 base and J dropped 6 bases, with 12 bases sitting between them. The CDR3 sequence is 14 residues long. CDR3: CSVEGWGLPGELFF. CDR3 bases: TGCAGCGTTGAAGGCTGGGGCTTACCCGGGGAGCTGTTTTTT.

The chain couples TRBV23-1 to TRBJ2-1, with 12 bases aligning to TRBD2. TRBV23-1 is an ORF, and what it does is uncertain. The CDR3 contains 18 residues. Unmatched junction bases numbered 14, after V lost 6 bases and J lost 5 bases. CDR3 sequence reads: CASRPGTSGPPGDNEQFF. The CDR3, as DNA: TGCGCCAGCAGACCCGGGACTAGCGGGCCGCCGGGAGACAATGAGCAGTTCTTC.

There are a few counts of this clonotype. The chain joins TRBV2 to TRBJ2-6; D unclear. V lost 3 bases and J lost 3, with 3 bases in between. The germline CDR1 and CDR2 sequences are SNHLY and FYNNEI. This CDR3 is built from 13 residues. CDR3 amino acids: CASSEGGANVLTF. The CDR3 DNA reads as TGTGCCAGCAGTGAGGGTGGGGCCAACGTCCTGACTTTC. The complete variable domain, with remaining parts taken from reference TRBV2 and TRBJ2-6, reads EPEVTQTPSHQVTQMGQEVILRCVPISNHLYFYWYRQILGQKVEFLVSFYNNEISEKSEIFDDQFSVERPDGSNFTLKIRSTKLEDSAMYFCASSEGGANVLTFGAGSRLTVL.

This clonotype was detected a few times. DNA for the CDR3: TGCAGTGCCCCCGGGACCTACGGCGAGCAGTACTTC. Translation: CSAPGTYGEQYF. The chain employs TRBV20-1 and TRBJ2-7; perhaps D is TRBD1 or TRBD2 (5 bases each). CDR1 DFQATT and CDR2 SNEGSKA come from the germline V gene (reference sequence). V dropped 6 bases and J dropped 6 bases, with 15 bases sitting between them. There are 12 residues in the CDR3.

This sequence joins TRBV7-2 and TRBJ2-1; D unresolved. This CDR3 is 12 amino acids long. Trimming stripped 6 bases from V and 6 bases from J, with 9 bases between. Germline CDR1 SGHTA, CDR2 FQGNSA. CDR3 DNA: TGTGCCAGCAGGTTCCTTGGCAATGAGCAGTTCTTC. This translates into CASRFLGNEQFF.

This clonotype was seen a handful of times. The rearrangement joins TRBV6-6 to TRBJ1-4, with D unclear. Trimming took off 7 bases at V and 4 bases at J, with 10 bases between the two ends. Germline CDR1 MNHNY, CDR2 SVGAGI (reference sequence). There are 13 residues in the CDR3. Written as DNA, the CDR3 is TGTGCCAGCAAAAAGGGAATTAATGAAAAACTGTTTTTT. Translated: CASKKGINEKLFF.